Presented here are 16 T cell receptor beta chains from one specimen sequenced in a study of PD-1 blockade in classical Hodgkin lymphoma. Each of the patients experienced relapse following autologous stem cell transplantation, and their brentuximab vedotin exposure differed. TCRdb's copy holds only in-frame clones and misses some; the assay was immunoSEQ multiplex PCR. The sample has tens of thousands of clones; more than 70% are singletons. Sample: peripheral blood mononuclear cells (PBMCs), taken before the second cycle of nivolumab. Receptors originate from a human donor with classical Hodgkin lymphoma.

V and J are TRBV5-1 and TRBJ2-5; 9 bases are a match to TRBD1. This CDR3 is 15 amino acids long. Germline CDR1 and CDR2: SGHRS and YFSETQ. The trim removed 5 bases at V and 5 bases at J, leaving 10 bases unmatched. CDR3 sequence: CASSSHRGQGETQYF. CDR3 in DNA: TGCGCCAGCAGTTCCCACAGGGGGCAGGGGGAGACCCAGTACTTC.

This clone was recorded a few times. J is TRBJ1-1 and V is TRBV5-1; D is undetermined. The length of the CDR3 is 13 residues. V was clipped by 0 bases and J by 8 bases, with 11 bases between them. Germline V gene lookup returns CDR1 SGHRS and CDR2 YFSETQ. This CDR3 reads CASSLADEPEAFF. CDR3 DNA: TGCGCCAGCAGCTTGGCCGACGAGCCCGAAGCTTTCTTT.

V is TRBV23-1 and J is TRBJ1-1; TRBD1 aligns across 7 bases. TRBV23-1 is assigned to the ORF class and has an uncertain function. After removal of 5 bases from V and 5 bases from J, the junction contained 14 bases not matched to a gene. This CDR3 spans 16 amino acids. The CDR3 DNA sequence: TGCGCCAGCAGTACAGGGGCCGACAGGGCGAGAACTGAAGCTTTCTTT. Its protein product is CASSTGADRARTEAFF.

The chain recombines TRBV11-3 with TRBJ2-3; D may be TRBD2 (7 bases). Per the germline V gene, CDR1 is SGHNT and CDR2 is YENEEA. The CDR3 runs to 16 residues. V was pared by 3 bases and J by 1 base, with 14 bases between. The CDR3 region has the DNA TGTGCCAGCAGCTTTGGAGGGGGGGACGGCACAGATACGCAGTATTTT. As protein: CASSFGGGDGTDTQYF.

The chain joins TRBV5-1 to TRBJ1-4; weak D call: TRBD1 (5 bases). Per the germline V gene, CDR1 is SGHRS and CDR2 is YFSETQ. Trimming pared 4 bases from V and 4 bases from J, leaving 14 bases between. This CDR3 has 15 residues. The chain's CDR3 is CASSTGGWVNEKLFF. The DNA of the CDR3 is TGCGCCAGCAGCACAGGAGGGTGGGTTAATGAAAAACTGTTTTTT.

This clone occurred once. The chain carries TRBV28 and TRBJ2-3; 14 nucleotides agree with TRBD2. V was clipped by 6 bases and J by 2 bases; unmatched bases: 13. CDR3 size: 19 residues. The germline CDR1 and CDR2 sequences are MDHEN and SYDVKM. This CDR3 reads CASRLAGTSGGPTTDTQYF. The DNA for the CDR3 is TGTGCCAGCAGGTTAGCTGGGACTAGCGGGGGCCCTACCACAGATACGCAGTATTTT.

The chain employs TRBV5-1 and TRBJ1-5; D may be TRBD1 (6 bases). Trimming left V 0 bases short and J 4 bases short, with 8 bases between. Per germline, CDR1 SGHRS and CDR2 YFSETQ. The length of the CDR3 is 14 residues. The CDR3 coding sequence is TGCGCCAGCAGCTTGGGACAGGCTAATCAGCCCCAGCATTTT. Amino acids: CASSLGQANQPQHF.

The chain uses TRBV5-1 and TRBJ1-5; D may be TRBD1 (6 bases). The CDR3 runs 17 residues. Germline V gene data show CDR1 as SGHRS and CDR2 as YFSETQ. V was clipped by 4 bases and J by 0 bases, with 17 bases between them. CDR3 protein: CASSPGDTANSNQPQHF. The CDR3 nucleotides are TGCGCCAGCAGCCCGGGGGACACCGCGAATAGCAATCAGCCCCAGCATTTT.

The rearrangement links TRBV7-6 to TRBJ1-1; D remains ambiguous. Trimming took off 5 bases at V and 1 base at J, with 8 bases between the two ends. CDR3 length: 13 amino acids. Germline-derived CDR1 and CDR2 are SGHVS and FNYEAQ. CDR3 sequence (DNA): TGTGCCAGCAGCCTCCTGGGGAACACTGAAGCTTTCTTT. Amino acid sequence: CASSLLGNTEAFF.

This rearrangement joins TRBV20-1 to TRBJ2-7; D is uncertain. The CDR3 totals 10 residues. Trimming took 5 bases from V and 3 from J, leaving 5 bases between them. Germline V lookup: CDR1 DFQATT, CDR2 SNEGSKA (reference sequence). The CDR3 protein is CSAWYYEQYF. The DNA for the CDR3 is TGCAGTGCTTGGTACTACGAGCAGTACTTC.

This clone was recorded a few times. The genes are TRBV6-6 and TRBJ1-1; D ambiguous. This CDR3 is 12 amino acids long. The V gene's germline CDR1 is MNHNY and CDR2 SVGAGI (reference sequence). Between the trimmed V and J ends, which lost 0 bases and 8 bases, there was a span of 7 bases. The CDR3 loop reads CASSYSNLEAFF. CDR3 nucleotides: TGTGCCAGCAGTTACTCGAATCTAGAAGCTTTCTTT.

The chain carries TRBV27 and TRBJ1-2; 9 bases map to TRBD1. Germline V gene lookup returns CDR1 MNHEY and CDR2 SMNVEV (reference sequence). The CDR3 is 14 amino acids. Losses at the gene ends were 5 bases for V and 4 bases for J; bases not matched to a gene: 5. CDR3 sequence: CASSPGQGAYGYTF. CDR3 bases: TGTGCCAGCAGTCCGGGACAGGGTGCCTATGGCTACACCTTC.

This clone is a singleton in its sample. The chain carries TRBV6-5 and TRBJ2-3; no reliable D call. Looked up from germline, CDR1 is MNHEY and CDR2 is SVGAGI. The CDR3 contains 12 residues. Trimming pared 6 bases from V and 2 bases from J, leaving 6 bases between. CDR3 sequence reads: CASRTTTDTQYF. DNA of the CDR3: TGTGCCAGCAGGACCACCACAGATACGCAGTATTTT.

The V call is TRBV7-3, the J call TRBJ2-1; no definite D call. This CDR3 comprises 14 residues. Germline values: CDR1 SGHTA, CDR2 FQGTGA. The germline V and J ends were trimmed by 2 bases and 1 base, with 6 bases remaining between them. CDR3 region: CASSLAGSYNEQFF. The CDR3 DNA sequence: TGTGCCAGCAGCTTAGCCGGTTCCTACAATGAGCAGTTCTTC.

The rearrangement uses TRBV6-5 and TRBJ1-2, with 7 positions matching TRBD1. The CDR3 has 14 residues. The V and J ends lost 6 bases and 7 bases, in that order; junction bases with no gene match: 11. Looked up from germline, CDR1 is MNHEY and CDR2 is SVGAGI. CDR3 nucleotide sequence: TGTGCCAGCAGCTCGGAGGAGGGGGCGAGTGGCTACACCTTC. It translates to CASSSEEGASGYTF.

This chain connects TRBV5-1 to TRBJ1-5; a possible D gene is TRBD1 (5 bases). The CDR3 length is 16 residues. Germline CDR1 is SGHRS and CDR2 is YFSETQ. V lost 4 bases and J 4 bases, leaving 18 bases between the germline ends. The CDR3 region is CASSPGPRGANQPQHF. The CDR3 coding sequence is TGCGCCAGCAGCCCAGGACCACGAGGGGCGAATCAGCCCCAGCATTTT.